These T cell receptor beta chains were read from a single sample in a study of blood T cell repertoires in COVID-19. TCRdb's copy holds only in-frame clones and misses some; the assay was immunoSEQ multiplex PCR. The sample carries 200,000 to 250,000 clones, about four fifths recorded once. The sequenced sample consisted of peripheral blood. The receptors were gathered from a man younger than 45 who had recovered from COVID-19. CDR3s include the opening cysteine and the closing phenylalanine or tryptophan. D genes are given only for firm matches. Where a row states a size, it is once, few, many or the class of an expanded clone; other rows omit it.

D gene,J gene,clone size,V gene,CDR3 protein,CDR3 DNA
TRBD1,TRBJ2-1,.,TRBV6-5,CASSYRQGIGEQFF,TGTGCCAGCAGTTATAGACAGGGAATCGGCGAGCAGTTCTTC
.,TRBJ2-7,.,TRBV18,CASSPRPGSEQYF,TGTGCCAGCTCACCACGGCCGGGTTCCGAGCAGTACTTC
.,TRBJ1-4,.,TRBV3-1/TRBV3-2,CASSQYVDTSRGKLFF,TGTGCCAGCAGCCAATACGTGGACACCTCGAGAGGAAAACTGTTTTTT
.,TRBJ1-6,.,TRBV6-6,CASSDARSYNSPLHF,TGTGCCAGCAGCGACGCTAGGTCATATAATTCACCCCTCCACTTT
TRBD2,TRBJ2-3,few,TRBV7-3,CASSRSGGSTDTQYF,TGTGCCAGCAGCCGTAGCGGGGGTAGCACAGATACGCAGTATTTT
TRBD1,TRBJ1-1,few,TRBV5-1,CASSLEYTGAEAFF,TGCGCCAGCAGCTTGGAGTACACAGGGGCTGAAGCTTTCTTT
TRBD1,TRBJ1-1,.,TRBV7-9,CASSSKLDRENTEAFF,TGTGCCAGCAGCTCGAAACTGGACAGGGAGAACACTGAAGCTTTCTTT
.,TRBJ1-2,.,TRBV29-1,CSVGEGTHGYTF,TGCAGCGTCGGGGAGGGGACCCATGGCTACACCTTC
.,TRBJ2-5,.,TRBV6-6,CASSPGSQETQYF,TGTGCCAGCAGTCCGGGTAGTCAAGAGACCCAGTACTTC
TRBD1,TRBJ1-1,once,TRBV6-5,CASSFGTGPWNTEAFF,TGTGCCAGCAGTTTCGGGACAGGGCCTTGGAACACTGAAGCTTTCTTT
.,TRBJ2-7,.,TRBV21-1,CASSQGGHEQYF,TGTGCCAGCAGCCAAGGGGGGCACGAGCAGTACTTC
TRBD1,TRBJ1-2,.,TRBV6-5,CASSRDRDNYGYTF,TGTGCCAGCAGTCGGGACAGGGATAACTATGGCTACACCTTC
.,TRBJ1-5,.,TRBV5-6,CASSLAGYQPQHF,TGTGCCAGCAGCTTGGCGGGGTATCAGCCCCAGCATTTT
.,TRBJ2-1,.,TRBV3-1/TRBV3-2,CASSQDGLPYNEQFF,TGTGCCAGCAGCCAAGACGGACTACCCTACAATGAGCAGTTCTTC
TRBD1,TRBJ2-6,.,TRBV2,CASSAGTGRTGANVLTF,TGTGCCAGCAGTGCCGGGACAGGGAGAACTGGGGCCAACGTCCTGACTTTC
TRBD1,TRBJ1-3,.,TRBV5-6,CASSSTTGGRSGNTIYF,TGTGCCAGCAGCAGCACAACAGGGGGCAGGTCTGGAAACACCATATATTTT
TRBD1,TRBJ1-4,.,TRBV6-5,CASRGQGDGEKLFF,TGTGCCAGCAGGGGACAGGGAGATGGAGAAAAACTGTTTTTT